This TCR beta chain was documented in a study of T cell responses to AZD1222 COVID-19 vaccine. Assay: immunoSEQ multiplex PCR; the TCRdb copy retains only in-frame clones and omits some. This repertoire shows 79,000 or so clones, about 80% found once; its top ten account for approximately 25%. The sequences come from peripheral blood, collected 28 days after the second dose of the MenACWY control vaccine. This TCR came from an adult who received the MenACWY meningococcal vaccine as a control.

CDR3: CASSLLAGGPSREQFF. CDR3 bases: TGTGCCAGCAGCCTCCTAGCGGGAGGGCCCTCACGGGAGCAGTTCTTC. The gene calls are TRBV5-4 and TRBJ2-1; the match to TRBD2 covers 12 bases. After removal of 4 bases from V and 10 bases from J, the junction contained 12 bases not matched to a gene. Germline CDR1 and CDR2: SGHNT and YYREEE (reference sequence). CDR3 length equals 16 residues.